The rows below give T cell receptor beta chains drawn from one sample of a study of Ad26.COV2.S vaccination and SARS-CoV-2 variants. Using immunoSEQ multiplex PCR, the repertoire was profiled, and TCRdb retains in-frame clones only, with some absent. The repertoire includes some 340,000 clones, around four fifths of them detected once, and 2.1% sits in the top ten. This material consisted of peripheral blood, taken in a trial of Ad26.COV2.S vaccine versus placebo. The receptors stem from a person between 18 and 60 years old who received the Ad26.COV2.S COVID-19 vaccine or a placebo. The CDR3 runs from the conserved cysteine through the conserved F or W. The D gene is left open where the match is weak. A clone size is listed for some rows: how often the clone was seen (once, few, many), or a class if it is expanded.

size,J,D,V,CDR3,DNA
NA,TRBJ1-1,NA,TRBV28,CASSLTGEAFF,TGTGCCAGCAGTTTAACAGGGGAAGCTTTCTTT
NA,TRBJ2-7,TRBD1,TRBV5-4,CASSLAGAGGGVEQYF,TGTGCCAGCAGCTTGGCCGGTGCAGGGGGTGGTGTCGAGCAGTACTTC
NA,TRBJ1-1,NA,TRBV19,CASSIGMNTEAFF,TGTGCCAGTAGTATAGGGATGAACACTGAAGCTTTCTTT
NA,TRBJ2-3,NA,TRBV5-1,CASSLEGGRTDTQYF,TGCGCCAGCAGCTTGGAAGGGGGGCGGACAGATACGCAGTATTTT
NA,TRBJ1-6,TRBD1,TRBV19,CASSGQRDSPLHF,TGTGCCAGTTCGGGACAGAGGGATTCACCCCTCCACTTT
NA,TRBJ2-4,NA,TRBV10-3,CAISELAGGQNIQYF,TGTGCCATCAGTGAACTAGCCGGGGGGCAGAACATTCAGTACTTC
NA,TRBJ1-2,TRBD1,TRBV5-4,CASSPDRGNYGYTF,TGTGCCAGCAGCCCGGACAGGGGGAACTATGGCTACACCTTC
NA,TRBJ2-2,TRBD1,TRBV29-1,CSVADRGRTGELFF,TGCAGCGTTGCTGACAGGGGAAGGACCGGGGAGCTGTTTTTT
once,TRBJ2-5,TRBD2,TRBV6-5,CASSRLAGGQETQYF,TGTGCCAGCAGTAGACTAGCGGGGGGGCAAGAGACCCAGTACTTC
NA,TRBJ1-2,TRBD1,TRBV6-1,CASSERGLYGYTF,TGTGCCAGCAGTGAAAGGGGGCTTTATGGCTACACCTTC
NA,TRBJ2-7,NA,TRBV7-3,CASSSGGGPYEQYF,TGTGCCAGCAGCTCCGGTGGGGGGCCCTACGAGCAGTACTTC
NA,TRBJ1-1,NA,TRBV6-6,CASRRDASGTTEAFF,TGTGCCAGCAGACGGGACGCCTCGGGAACCACTGAAGCTTTCTTT
NA,TRBJ1-1,NA,TRBV6-4,CASRAEGIMNTEAFF,TGTGCCAGCAGGGCAGAGGGGATAATGAACACTGAAGCTTTCTTT
once,TRBJ2-5,TRBD2,TRBV5-1,CASSNLRGGRETQYF,TGCGCCAGCAGTAACTTGCGGGGGGGCCGAGAGACCCAGTACTTC
NA,TRBJ1-2,NA,TRBV4-2,CASSQDSGINYGYTF,TGTGCCAGCAGCCAAGATTCGGGGATTAACTATGGCTACACCTTC
once,TRBJ2-7,NA,TRBV7-2,CASSAMFGGGTNEQYF,TGTGCCAGCAGCGCGATGTTTGGTGGGGGAACGAACGAGCAGTACTTC
NA,TRBJ2-7,TRBD2,TRBV15,CATSRAGGGSSYEQYF,TGTGCCACCAGCAGAGCGGGCGGGGGAAGCTCCTACGAGCAGTACTTC
NA,TRBJ1-2,NA,TRBV5-1,CASSLIAANYGYTF,TGCGCCAGCAGCCTGATCGCAGCTAACTATGGCTACACCTTC
NA,TRBJ2-2,NA,TRBV5-4,CASSPGPDTGELFF,TGTGCCAGCAGCCCCGGACCTGACACCGGGGAGCTGTTTTTT
few,TRBJ1-1,NA,TRBV4-1,CASSQTQAMNTEAFF,TGCGCCAGCAGCCAGACACAGGCGATGAACACTGAAGCTTTCTTT
NA,TRBJ2-7,TRBD1,TRBV28,CASSFRDSYEQYF,TGTGCCAGCAGTTTTCGGGACAGCTACGAGCAGTACTTC
once,TRBJ1-2,NA,TRBV3-1/TRBV3-2,CASSQGYSGRAIGYTF,TGTGCCAGCAGCCAAGGTTATAGCGGCAGGGCTATTGGCTACACCTTC
NA,TRBJ2-2,NA,TRBV19,CASSIKRAFANTGELFF,TGTGCCAGTAGTATAAAACGGGCCTTCGCGAACACCGGGGAGCTGTTTTTT
once,TRBJ2-1,NA,TRBV2,CAGGSSYNEQFF,TGTGCTGGGGGGAGCTCCTACAATGAGCAGTTCTTC
NA,TRBJ2-1,TRBD1,TRBV28,CASRSGGWDNEQFF,TGTGCCAGCAGATCAGGGGGATGGGACAATGAGCAGTTCTTC
NA,TRBJ2-5,TRBD1,TRBV5-1,CASSIGTGQETQYF,TGCGCCAGCAGCATCGGGACAGGGCAGGAGACCCAGTACTTC
NA,TRBJ2-7,TRBD1,TRBV7-8,CASSYRTGGRDEQYF,TGTGCCAGCAGCTACAGGACAGGGGGCCGCGACGAGCAGTACTTC
NA,TRBJ2-1,TRBD1,TRBV11-2,CASSLDVSGTGGNEQFF,TGTGCCAGCAGCTTAGATGTATCGGGGACAGGGGGGAATGAGCAGTTCTTC
NA,TRBJ1-5,NA,TRBV18,CASSPGRGEGNQPQHF,TGTGCCAGCTCACCAGGGAGGGGAGAGGGCAATCAGCCCCAGCATTTT
NA,TRBJ2-3,NA,TRBV20-1,CSASRGALDTQYF,TGCAGTGCTAGTCGGGGGGCCTTAGATACGCAGTATTTT
NA,TRBJ1-5,NA,TRBV29-1,CSVLLGPGQPQHF,TGCAGCGTTCTTCTAGGGCCGGGGCAGCCCCAGCATTTT
few,TRBJ2-3,NA,TRBV5-1,CASSLDGTRQDTQYF,TGCGCCAGCAGCTTGGATGGCACGCGACAAGATACGCAGTATTTT
NA,TRBJ1-2,NA,TRBV2,CASSEAWGIGLRGYTF,TGTGCCAGCAGTGAAGCTTGGGGAATAGGGCTCCGTGGCTACACCTTC
once,TRBJ2-5,NA,TRBV7-2,CASSSVVGDGETQYF,TGTGCCAGCAGCTCGGTTGTCGGGGACGGAGAGACCCAGTACTTC
NA,TRBJ2-5,NA,TRBV19,CASSWGVAPSLETQYF,TGTGCCAGTAGTTGGGGGGTAGCTCCCTCGTTGGAGACCCAGTACTTC
NA,TRBJ2-7,NA,TRBV3-1/TRBV3-2,CASSHRAEQYF,TGTGCCAGCAGTCACAGGGCCGAGCAGTACTTC
few,TRBJ1-5,NA,TRBV6-6,CASERGSSNQPQHF,TGTGCCAGTGAACGGGGGAGTAGCAATCAGCCCCAGCATTTT
NA,TRBJ2-7,TRBD1,TRBV5-1,CASSLEGQGAYEQYF,TGCGCCAGCAGCTTGGAGGGACAGGGCGCTTACGAGCAGTACTTC
once,TRBJ1-2,NA,TRBV6-6,CASSSPTGGSGYTF,TGTGCCAGCAGTTCTCCGACGGGGGGGAGTGGCTACACCTTC
NA,TRBJ2-2,NA,TRBV6-2/TRBV6-3,CASSPYAGELFF,TGTGCCAGCAGTCCCTACGCGGGGGAGCTGTTTTTT
NA,TRBJ2-1,TRBD2,TRBV4-1,CASSQPSGRNEQFF,TGCGCCAGCAGCCAACCTAGCGGGAGGAATGAGCAGTTCTTC
NA,TRBJ1-1,TRBD1,TRBV7-2,CASSLYGTGVKAFF,TGTGCCAGCAGCTTATACGGGACAGGGGTAAAAGCTTTCTTT
NA,TRBJ2-5,NA,TRBV30,CAWGRGGDQETQYF,TGTGCCTGGGGGCGTGGGGGAGATCAAGAGACCCAGTACTTC
NA,TRBJ1-2,NA,TRBV5-4,CASSFMGGYGYTF,TGTGCCAGCAGCTTTATGGGTGGCTATGGCTACACCTTC
NA,TRBJ2-5,TRBD2,TRBV10-3,CAISAGGEGQKTQYF,TGTGCCATCAGTGCGGGCGGGGAGGGCCAGAAGACCCAGTACTTC
once,TRBJ2-5,TRBD2,TRBV6-5,CASSPGLALRETQYF,TGTGCCAGCAGTCCCGGACTAGCCCTCCGAGAGACCCAGTACTTC
NA,TRBJ2-1,TRBD1,TRBV27,CASSVGDSYNEQFF,TGTGCCAGCAGTGTGGGGGACAGCTACAATGAGCAGTTCTTC
NA,TRBJ1-1,NA,TRBV12-5,CASGNRAEAFF,TGTGCTAGTGGTAATAGAGCAGAAGCTTTCTTT
NA,TRBJ1-2,NA,TRBV28,CASSTTRRGYTF,TGTGCCAGCAGTACAACACGGCGTGGCTACACCTTC
NA,TRBJ1-1,NA,TRBV29-1,CSGGHGKTEAFF,TGCAGCGGTGGACACGGTAAAACTGAAGCTTTCTTT
NA,TRBJ2-5,NA,TRBV5-1,CASSLASGGGPGETQYF,TGCGCCAGCAGCTTGGCCTCGGGTGGGGGGCCCGGCGAGACCCAGTACTTC
NA,TRBJ2-2,NA,TRBV2,CASSRKVPTPNTGELFF,TGTGCCAGCAGCCGGAAAGTACCTACTCCGAACACCGGGGAGCTGTTTTTT
NA,TRBJ1-3,NA,TRBV5-8,CASSNRASGNTIYF,TGTGCCAGCAGCAACCGGGCATCTGGAAACACCATATATTTT
once,TRBJ2-7,TRBD1,TRBV7-9,CASSSTGDSSYEQYF,TGTGCCAGCAGCTCCACAGGGGACAGCTCCTACGAGCAGTACTTC
NA,TRBJ2-1,TRBD2,TRBV28,CASSSSPGGGHNEQFF,TGTGCCAGCAGCTCCTCTCCGGGGGGGGGACACAATGAGCAGTTCTTC
NA,TRBJ2-1,TRBD1,TRBV6-5,CASTGTGGENEQFF,TGTGCCAGCACCGGGACAGGGGGCGAAAATGAGCAGTTCTTC
NA,TRBJ2-1,NA,TRBV10-3,CAISVRINEQFF,TGTGCCATCAGTGTAAGAATAAATGAGCAGTTCTTC
NA,TRBJ2-7,NA,TRBV28,CASSLRVREQYF,TGTGCCAGCAGTTTAAGGGTACGCGAGCAGTACTTC